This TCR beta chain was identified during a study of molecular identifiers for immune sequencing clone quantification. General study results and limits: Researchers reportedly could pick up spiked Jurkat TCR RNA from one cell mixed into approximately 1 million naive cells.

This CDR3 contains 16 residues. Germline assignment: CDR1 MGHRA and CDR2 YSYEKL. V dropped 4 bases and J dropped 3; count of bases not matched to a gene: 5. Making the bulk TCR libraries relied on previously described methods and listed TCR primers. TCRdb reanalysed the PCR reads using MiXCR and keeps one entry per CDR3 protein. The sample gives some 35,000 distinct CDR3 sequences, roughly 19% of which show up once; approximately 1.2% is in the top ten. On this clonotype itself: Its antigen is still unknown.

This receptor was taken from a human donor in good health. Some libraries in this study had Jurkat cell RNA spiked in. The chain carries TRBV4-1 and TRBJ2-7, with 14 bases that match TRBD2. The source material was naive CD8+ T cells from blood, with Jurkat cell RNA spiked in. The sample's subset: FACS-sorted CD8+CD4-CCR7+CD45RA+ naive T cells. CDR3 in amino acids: CASSPLGLAGDYEQYF. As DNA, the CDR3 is TGCGCCAGCAGCCCCTTGGGACTAGCGGGGGACTACGAGCAGTACTTC.